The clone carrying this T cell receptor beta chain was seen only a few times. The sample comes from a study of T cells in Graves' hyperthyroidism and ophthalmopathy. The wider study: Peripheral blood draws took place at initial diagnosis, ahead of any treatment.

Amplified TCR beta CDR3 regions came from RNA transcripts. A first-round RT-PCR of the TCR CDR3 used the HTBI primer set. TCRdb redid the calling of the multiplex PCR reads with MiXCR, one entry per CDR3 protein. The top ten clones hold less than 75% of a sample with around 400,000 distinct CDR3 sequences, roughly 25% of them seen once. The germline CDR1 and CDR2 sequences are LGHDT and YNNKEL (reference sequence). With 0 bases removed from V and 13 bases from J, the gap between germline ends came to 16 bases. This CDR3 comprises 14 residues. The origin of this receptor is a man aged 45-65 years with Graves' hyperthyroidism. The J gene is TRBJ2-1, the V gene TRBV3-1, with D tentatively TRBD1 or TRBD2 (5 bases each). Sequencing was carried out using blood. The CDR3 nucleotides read TGTGCCAGCAGCCAAGAAGTGACGGGGCAGCGCCAGTTCTTC. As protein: CASSQEVTGQRQFF.